What follows are 5 T cell receptor beta chains derived from one specimen sequenced in a study of blood T cell repertoires in COVID-19. Some clones are missing from TCRdb's copy, which holds only in-frame ones; the method was immunoSEQ multiplex PCR. Counted here are some 240,000 clones, around 85% occurring once; the ten biggest clones make up around 2.5%. Source material: peripheral blood. The receptors were sampled from a woman in her seventies with COVID-19, enrolled during active disease.

In its sample, this clone was seen a few times. The V call is TRBV7-9, the J call TRBJ2-7, with TRBD1 identical over 12 bases. CDR1 is SEHNR, CDR2 FQNEAQ, per germline (reference sequence). The CDR3 is 14 amino acids. Trimming at V came to 5 bases and at J to 6 bases, leaving 5 bases not matched to a gene. The CDR3 coding sequence is TGTGCCAGCAGCGCGGGACAGGGGGCGAGCGAGCAGTACTTC. Translating it yields CASSAGQGASEQYF.

The chain uses TRBV12-3 or TRBV12-4 and TRBJ1-2; D unresolved. The germline V and J ends were trimmed by 7 bases and 4 bases, with 13 bases remaining between them. The CDR3 totals 13 residues. CDR3 DNA sequence: TGTGCCAGCACTGACACCTTTGGCTATGGCTACACCTTC. This encodes CASTDTFGYGYTF.

This clone has a handful of counts. V is TRBV5-5 and J is TRBJ1-1; 8 bases are a match to TRBD1. Germline V gene sequence: CDR1 SGHKS, CDR2 YYEKEE (reference sequence). Germline trimming cut 1 base from V and 2 bases from J; bases unmatched to any gene: 10. This CDR3 region has 17 residues. The CDR3 is CASSLRIAGQGNTEAFF. For the CDR3, the DNA is TGTGCCAGCAGCTTGCGTATCGCTGGACAGGGTAACACTGAAGCTTTCTTT.

The chain carries TRBV7-2 and TRBJ1-1; D unresolved. Trimming left V 2 bases short and J 0 bases short, with 16 bases between. The CDR3 totals 17 residues. CDR1 is SGHTA, CDR2 FQGNSA, per germline. In DNA, the CDR3 is TGTGCCAGCAGCTTATCGGGGATTGGGGTGATGAACACTGAAGCTTTCTTT. Protein sequence: CASSLSGIGVMNTEAFF.

This chain links TRBV7-2 with TRBJ1-2; D may be TRBD1 (6 bases). V lost 5 bases to trimming and J lost 7 bases, with 20 bases between them. The CDR3 sequence is 15 residues long. Germline CDR1 is SGHTA and CDR2 is FQGNSA. In nucleotides, the CDR3 is TGTGCCAGCAGCCCCGCGGTCAGGGGCAACGCTGGCTACACCTTC. Its protein product is CASSPAVRGNAGYTF. Variable domain in full (rest from reference TRBV7-2 and TRBJ1-2): GAGVSQSPSNKVTEKGKDVELRCDPISGHTALYWYRQSLGQGLEFLIYFQGNSAPDKSGLPSDRFSAERTGGSVSTLTIQRTQQEDSAVYLCASSPAVRGNAGYTFGSGTRLTVV.